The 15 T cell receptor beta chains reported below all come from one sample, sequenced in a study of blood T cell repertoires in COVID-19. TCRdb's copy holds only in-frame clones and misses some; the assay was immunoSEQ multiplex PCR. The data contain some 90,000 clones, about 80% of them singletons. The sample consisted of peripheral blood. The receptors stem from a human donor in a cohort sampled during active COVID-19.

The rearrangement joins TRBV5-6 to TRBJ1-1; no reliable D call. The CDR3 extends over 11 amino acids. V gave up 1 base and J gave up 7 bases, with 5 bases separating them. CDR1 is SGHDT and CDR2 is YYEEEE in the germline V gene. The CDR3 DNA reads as TGTGCCAGCAGCTTGTACGGTGAAGCTTTCTTT. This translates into CASSLYGEAFF.

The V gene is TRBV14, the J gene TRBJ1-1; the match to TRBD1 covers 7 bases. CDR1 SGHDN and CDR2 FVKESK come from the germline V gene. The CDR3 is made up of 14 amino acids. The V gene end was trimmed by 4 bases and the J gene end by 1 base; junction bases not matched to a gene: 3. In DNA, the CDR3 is TGTGCCAGCAGCCGCCGACAGGGGAACACTGAAGCTTTCTTT. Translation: CASSRRQGNTEAFF.

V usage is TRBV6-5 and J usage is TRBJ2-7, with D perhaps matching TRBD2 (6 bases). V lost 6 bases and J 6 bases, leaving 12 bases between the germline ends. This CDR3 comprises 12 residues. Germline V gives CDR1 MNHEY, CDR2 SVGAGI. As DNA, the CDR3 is TGTGCCAGCAGATCAGCGGGTTCCGAGCAGTACTTC. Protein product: CASRSAGSEQYF.

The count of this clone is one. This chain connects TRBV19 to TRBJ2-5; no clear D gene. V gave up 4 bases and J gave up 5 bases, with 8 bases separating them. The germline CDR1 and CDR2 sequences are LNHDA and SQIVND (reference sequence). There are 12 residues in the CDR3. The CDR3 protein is CASSNQRETQYF. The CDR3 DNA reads TGTGCCAGTAGTAACCAGAGGGAGACCCAGTACTTC.

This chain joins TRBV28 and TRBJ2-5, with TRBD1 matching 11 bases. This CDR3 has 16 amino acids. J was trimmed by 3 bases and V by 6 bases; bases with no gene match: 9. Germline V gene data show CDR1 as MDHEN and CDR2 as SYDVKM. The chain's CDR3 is CASRSSPGQGEETQYF. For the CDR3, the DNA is TGTGCCAGCAGATCTTCTCCGGGACAGGGGGAAGAGACCCAGTACTTC.

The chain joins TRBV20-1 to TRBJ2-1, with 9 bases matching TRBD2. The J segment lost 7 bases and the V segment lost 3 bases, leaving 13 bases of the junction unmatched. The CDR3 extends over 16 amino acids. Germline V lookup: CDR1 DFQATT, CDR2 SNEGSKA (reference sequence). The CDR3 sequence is CSASSRRLAGRNEQFF. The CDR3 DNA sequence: TGCAGTGCTAGTTCTCGCCGTCTAGCGGGAAGGAATGAGCAGTTCTTC.

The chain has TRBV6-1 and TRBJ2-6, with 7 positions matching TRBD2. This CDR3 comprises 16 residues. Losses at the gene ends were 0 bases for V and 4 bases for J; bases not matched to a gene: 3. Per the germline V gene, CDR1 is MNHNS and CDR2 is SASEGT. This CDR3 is CASSEALLAGANVLTF. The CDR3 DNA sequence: TGTGCCAGCAGTGAAGCGCTACTAGCGGGGGCCAACGTCCTGACTTTC.

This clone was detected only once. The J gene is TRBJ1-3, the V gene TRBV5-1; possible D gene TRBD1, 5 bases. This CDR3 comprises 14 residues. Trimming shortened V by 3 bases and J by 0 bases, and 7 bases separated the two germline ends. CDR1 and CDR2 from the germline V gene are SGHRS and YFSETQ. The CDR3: CASSSTVSGNTIYF. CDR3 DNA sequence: TGCGCCAGCAGCTCGACAGTCTCTGGAAACACCATATATTTT.

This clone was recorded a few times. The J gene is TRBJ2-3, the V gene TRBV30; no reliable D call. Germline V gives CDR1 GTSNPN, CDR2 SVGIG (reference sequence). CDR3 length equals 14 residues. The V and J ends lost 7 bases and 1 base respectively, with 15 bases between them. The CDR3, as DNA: TGTGCCTTGGGGTTGTGGAGCGGCACAGATACGCAGTATTTT. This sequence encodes CALGLWSGTDTQYF.

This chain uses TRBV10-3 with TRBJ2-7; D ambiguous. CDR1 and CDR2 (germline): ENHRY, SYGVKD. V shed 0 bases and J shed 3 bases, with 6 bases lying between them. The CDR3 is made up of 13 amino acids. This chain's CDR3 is CAISESGSYEQYF. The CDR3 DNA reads TGTGCCATCAGTGAGTCGGGCAGCTACGAGCAGTACTTC.

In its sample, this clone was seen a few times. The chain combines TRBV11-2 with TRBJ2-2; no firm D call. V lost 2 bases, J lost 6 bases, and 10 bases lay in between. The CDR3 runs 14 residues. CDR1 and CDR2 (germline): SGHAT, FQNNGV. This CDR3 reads CASSLSSPPGELFF. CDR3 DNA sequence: TGTGCCAGCAGCTTATCTTCCCCCCCCGGGGAGCTGTTTTTT.

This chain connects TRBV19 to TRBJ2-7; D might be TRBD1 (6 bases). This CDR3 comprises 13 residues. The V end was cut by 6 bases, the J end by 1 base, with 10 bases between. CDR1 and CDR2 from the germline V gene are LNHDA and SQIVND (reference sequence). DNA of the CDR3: TGTGCCAGTAGAAGGGACATATCCTACGAGCAGTACTTC. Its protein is CASRRDISYEQYF.

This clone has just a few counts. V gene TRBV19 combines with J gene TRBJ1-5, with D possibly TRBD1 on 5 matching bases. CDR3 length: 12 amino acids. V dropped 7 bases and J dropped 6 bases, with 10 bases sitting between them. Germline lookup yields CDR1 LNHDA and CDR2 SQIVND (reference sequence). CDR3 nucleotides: TGTGCCAGTATTGGGGGAGGTCAGCCCCAGCATTTT. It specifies CASIGGGQPQHF.

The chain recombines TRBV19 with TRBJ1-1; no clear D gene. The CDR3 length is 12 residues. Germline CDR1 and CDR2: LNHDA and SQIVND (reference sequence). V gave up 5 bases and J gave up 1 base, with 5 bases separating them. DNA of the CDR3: TGTGCCAGTAGTCACTCGAACACTGAAGCTTTCTTT. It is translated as CASSHSNTEAFF. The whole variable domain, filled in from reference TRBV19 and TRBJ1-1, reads DGGITQSPKYLFRKEGQNVTLSCEQNLNHDAMYWYRQDPGQGLRLIYYSQIVNDFQKGDIAEGYSVSREKKESFPLTVTSAQKNPTAFYLCASSHSNTEAFFGQGTRLTVV.

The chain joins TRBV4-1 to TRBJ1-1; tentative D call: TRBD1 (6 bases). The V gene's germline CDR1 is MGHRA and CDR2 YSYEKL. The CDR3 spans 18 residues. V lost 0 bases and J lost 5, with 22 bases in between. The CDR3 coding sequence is TGCGCCAGCAGCCAAGAATTCGGTCACAGGGACGACACAACTGAAGCTTTCTTT. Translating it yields CASSQEFGHRDDTTEAFF.